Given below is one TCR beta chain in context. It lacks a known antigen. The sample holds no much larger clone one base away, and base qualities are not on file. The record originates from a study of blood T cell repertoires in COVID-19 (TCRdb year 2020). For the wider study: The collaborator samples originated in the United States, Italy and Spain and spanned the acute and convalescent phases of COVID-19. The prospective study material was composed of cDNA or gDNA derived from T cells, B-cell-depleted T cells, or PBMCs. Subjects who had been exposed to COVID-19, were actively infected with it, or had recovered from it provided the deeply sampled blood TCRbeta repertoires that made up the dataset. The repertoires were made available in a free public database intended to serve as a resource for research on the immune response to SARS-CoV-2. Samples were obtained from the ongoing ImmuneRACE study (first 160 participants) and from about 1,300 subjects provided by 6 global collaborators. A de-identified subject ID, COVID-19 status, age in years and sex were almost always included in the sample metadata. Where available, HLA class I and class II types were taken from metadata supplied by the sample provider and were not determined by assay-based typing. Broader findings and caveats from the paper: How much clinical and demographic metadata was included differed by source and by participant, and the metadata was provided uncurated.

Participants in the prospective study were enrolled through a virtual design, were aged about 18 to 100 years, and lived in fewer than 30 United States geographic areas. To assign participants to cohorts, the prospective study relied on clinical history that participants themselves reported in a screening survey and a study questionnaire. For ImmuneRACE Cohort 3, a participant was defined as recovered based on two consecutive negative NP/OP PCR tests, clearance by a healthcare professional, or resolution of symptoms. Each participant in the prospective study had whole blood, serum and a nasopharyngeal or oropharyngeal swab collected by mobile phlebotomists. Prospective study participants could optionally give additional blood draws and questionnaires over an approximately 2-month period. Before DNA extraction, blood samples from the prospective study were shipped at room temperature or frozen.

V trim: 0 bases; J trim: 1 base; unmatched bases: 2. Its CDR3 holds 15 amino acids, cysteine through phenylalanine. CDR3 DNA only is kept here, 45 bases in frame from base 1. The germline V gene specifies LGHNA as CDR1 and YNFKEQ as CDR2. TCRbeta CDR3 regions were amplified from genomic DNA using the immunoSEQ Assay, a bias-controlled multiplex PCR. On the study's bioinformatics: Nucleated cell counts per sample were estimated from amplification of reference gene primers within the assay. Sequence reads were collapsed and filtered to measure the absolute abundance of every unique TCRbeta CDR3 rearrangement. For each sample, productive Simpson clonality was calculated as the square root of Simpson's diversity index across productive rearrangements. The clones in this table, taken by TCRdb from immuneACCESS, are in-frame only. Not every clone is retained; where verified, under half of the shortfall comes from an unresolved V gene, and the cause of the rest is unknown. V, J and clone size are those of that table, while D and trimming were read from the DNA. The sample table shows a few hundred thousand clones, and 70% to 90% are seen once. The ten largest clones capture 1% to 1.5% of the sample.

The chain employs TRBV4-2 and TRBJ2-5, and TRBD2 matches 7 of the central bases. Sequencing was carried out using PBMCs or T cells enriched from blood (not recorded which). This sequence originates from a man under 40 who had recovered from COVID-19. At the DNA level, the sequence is TGTGCCAGCAGCCAAGACAGCGGGGCCCAAGAGACCCAGTACTTC. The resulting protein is CASSQDSGAQETQYF.